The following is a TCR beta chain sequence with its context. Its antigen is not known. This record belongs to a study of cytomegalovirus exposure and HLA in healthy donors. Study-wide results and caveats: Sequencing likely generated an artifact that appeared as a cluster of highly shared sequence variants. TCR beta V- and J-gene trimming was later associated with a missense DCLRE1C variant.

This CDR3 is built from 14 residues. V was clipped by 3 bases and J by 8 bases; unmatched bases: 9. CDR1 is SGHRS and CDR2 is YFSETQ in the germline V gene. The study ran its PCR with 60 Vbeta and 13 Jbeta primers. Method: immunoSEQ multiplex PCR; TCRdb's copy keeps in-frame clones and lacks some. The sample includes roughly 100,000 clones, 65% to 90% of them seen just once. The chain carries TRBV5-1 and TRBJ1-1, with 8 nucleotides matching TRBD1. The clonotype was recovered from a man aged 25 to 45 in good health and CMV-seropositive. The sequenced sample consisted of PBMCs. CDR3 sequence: CASSSGTGGVEAFF. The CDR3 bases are TGCGCCAGCAGCTCGGGGACAGGAGGAGTAGAAGCTTTCTTT.